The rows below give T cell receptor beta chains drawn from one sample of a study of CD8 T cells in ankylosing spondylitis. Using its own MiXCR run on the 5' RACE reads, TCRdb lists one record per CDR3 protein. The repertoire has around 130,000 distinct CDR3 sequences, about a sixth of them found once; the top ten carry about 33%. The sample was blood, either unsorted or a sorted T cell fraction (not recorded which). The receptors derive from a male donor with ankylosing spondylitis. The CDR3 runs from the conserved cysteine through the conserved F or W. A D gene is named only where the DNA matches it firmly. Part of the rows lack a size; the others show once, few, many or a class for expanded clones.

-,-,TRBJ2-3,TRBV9,TGTGCCAGCAGCGTAGGGCGTCACGTCACAGATACGCAGTATTTT,CASSVGRHVTDTQYF
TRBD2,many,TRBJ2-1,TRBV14,TGTGCCAGCAGCCGACGGACTAGCGGGAGTGACTACAATGAGCAGTTCTTC,CASSRRTSGSDYNEQFF
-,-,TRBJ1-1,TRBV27,TGTGCCAGCAGATCTGAGGGGATTGAAGCTTTCTTT,CASRSEGIEAFF
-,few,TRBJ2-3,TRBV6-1,TGTGCCAGCAGGGCAGGGAGGAGTGATACGCAGTATTTT,CASRAGRSDTQYF
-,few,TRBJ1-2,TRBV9,TGTGCCAGCTCAGGGGTGAACTATGGCTACACCTTC,CASSGVNYGYTF
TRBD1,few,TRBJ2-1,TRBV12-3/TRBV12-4,TGTGCCAGCAGGGTGACAGGGTTTACAGATGAGCAGTTCTTC,CASRVTGFTDEQFF
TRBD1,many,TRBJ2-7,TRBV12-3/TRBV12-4,TGTGCCAGCAGTTTAGCGGACAGGGGGGACTACGAGCAGTACTTC,CASSLADRGDYEQYF
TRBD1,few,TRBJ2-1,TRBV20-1,TGCAGTGCGACGACAGGGGAAAGCTCCTACAATGAGCAGTTCTTC,CSATTGESSYNEQFF
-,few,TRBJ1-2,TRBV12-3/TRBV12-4,TGTGCCAGCAGTTTAGTTGGGGGAAGCGGCTATGGCTACACCTTC,CASSLVGGSGYGYTF
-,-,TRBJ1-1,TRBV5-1,TGCGCCAGCAGCTGGACATTGAACACTGAAGCTTTCTTT,CASSWTLNTEAFF
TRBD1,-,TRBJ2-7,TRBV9,TGTGCCAGCAGCCATAGCCGGGACAGAGCCTACGAGCAGTACTTC,CASSHSRDRAYEQYF
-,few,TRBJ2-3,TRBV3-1,TGTGCCAGCAGCCAAGATTGGGGCCAGGGGTCTGATACGCAGTATTTT,CASSQDWGQGSDTQYF
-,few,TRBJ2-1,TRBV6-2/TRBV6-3,TGTGCCAGCAGCACCGTCCGGGACACTGGATCCTACAATGAGCAGTTCTTC,CASSTVRDTGSYNEQFF
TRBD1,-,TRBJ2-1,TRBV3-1,TGTGCCAGCAGGGACACCGGGACAGGCGTCTACAATGAGCAGTTCTTC,CASRDTGTGVYNEQFF
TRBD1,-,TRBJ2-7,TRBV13,TGTGCCAGCAGCTTAGTGGACAGGTTCTACGAGCAGTACTTC,CASSLVDRFYEQYF
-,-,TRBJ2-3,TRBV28,TGTGCCAGCAGTTTTGAGACCACAGATACGCAGTATTTT,CASSFETTDTQYF
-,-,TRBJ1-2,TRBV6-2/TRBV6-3,TGTGCCAGCAGTTATAACGTGGTTTCGAGCTACACCTTC,CASSYNVVSSYTF
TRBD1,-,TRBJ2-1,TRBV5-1,TGCGCCAGCAGCTCGACAGGGGGCCAAGAAAATGAGCAGTTCTTC,CASSSTGGQENEQFF
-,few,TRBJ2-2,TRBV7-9,TGTGCCAGCAGCTTAGGTATCGGGGAGCTGTTTTTT,CASSLGIGELFF
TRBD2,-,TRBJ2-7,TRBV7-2,TGTGCCAGCAGCTTGTTACTAGCGGCCTACGAGCAGTACTTC,CASSLLLAAYEQYF
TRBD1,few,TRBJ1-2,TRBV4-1,TGCGCCAGCAGCCACCGAACAGGGGGCGCCTATGGCTACACCTTC,CASSHRTGGAYGYTF
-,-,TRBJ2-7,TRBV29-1,TGCAGCGTTGCCGCCGGGGTAGCAGGTATTCACGAGCAGTACTTC,CSVAAGVAGIHEQYF
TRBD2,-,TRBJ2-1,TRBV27,TGTGCCAGCAGTTTTGGCGGGGGCTCCTACAATGAGCAGTTCTTC,CASSFGGGSYNEQFF
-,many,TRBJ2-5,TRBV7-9,TGTGCCAGCAGCTTACCTAGCCTCGACGAGGAGACCCAGTACTTC,CASSLPSLDEETQYF
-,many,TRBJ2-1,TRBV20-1,TGCAGTGCTAGAGGGTCTATCCCCTTCGCCGAGCAGTTCTTC,CSARGSIPFAEQFF
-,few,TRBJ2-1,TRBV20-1,TGCAGTGCCGCTAACCAAGAGAGCTCCTACAATGAGCAGTTCTTC,CSAANQESSYNEQFF
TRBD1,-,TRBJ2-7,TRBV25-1,TGTGCCAGCAGTGATAACAGGGGGCCCTCCTACGAGCAGTACTTC,CASSDNRGPSYEQYF
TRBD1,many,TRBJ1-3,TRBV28,TGTGCCAGCAGGGGGGACAGCTACTCTGGAAACACCATATATTTT,CASRGDSYSGNTIYF
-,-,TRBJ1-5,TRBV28,TGTGCCAGCAGTCCACTCAATCAGCCCCAGCATTTT,CASSPLNQPQHF
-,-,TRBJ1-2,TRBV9,TGTGCCAGCAGCGCCCGGGGGTACGGCTACACCTTC,CASSARGYGYTF
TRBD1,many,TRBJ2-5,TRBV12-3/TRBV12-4,TGTGCCAGCAGCTGGACAGGGCTCCAGGGGGAGACCCAGTACTTC,CASSWTGLQGETQYF
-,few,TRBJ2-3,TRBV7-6,TGTGCCAGCAGCTTATCACAGGGATTTAGCACAGATACGCAGTATTTT,CASSLSQGFSTDTQYF
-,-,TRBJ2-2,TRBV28,TGTGCCAGCAGTTTTCAGGGCGGCGGGGAGCTGTTTTTT,CASSFQGGGELFF
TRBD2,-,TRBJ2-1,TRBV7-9,TGTGCCAGCAGCTTCTCCCCGGGACTAGCGGGAGGGAAGCAGTTCTTC,CASSFSPGLAGGKQFF
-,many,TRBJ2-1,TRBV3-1,TGTGCCAGTGATTCCGGTAGCGAGCAGTTCTTC,CASDSGSEQFF
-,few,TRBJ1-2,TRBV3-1,TGTGCCAGCAGCCAAACAGGGAGGACGGGGAACTATGGCTACACCTTC,CASSQTGRTGNYGYTF
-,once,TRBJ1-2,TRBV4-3,TGCGCCAGCAGCCAAGATCGGGGTCTTGTCGGCTACACCTTC,CASSQDRGLVGYTF
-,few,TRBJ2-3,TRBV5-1,TGCGCCAGCAGCCCCTTCGACTACACAGATACGCAGTATTTT,CASSPFDYTDTQYF
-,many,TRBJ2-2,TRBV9,TGTGCCAGCAGCGTAGGTTGGGCGAACACCGGGGAGCTGTTTTTT,CASSVGWANTGELFF
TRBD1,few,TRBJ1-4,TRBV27,TGTGCCAGCAGCTCAGGACAGGGCTATGAAAAACTGTTTTTT,CASSSGQGYEKLFF
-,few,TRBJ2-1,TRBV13,TGTGCCAGCAGCTTAAGTAGCACAGAGGAGCAGTTCTTC,CASSLSSTEEQFF
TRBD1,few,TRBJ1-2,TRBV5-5,TGTGCCAGCAGCGCGGACAGGGGGCTGGTCTATGGCTACACCTTC,CASSADRGLVYGYTF
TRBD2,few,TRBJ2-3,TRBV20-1,TGCAGTGCTAGCAAGCTAACAGGACTAGTGGACACAGATACGCAGTATTTT,CSASKLTGLVDTDTQYF
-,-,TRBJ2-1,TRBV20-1,TGCAGTGCTCCCTCAATATTCTCCTACAATGAGCAGTTCTTC,CSAPSIFSYNEQFF
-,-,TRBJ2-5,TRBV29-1,TGCAGCGCCCTATCGGTAGAATCGGAGACCCAGTACTTC,CSALSVESETQYF
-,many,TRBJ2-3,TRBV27,TGTGCCAGCAGTTTGGGGACGGGGAGCACAGATACGCAGTATTTT,CASSLGTGSTDTQYF
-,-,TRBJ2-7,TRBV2,TGTGCCACCGGACTTCAGTCCTACGAGCAGTACTTC,CATGLQSYEQYF
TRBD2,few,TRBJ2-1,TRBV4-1,TGCGCCAGCAGCCAGAGACTAGCGGGAGATGAGCAGTTCTTC,CASSQRLAGDEQFF
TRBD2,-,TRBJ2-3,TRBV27,TGTGCCAGCAGTCCGACGACTAGCGGTAATACGCAGTATTTT,CASSPTTSGNTQYF
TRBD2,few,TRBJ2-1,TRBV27,TGTGCCAGCAGTTTACTCCGACTAGCGGGAGGGCCTGGTGAGCAGTTCTTC,CASSLLRLAGGPGEQFF
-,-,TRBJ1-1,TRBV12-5,TGTGCTAGTGGTTTTCACCCGGGGGGGACTGAAGCTTTCTTT,CASGFHPGGTEAFF
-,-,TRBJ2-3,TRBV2,TGTGCCAGCAGACCGGCCACAGATACGCAGTATTTT,CASRPATDTQYF
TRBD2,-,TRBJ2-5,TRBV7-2,TGTGCCAGCAGCCGACCGGGACTAGCGGGACAAGAGACCCAGTACTTC,CASSRPGLAGQETQYF